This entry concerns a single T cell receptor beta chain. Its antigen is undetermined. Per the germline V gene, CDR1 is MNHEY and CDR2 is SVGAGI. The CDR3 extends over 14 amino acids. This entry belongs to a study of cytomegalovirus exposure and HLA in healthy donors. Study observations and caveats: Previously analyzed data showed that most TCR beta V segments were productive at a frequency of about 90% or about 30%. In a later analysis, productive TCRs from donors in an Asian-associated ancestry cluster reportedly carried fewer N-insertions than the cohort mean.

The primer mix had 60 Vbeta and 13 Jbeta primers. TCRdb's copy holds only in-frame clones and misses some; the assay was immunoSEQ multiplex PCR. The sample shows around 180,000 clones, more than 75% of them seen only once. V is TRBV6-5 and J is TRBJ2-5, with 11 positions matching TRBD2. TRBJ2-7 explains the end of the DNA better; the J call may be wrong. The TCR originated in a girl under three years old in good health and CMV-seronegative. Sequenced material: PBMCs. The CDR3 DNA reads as TGTGCCAGCAGTTACACTAGCGGGAGCTTCGAGCAGTACTTC. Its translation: CASSYTSGSFEQYF.